This T cell receptor beta chain was retrieved from a study of early T cells in non-severe SARS-CoV-2 infection. Individual cDNA molecules received unique molecular identifiers during library preparation. Using its own MiXCR run on the 5' RACE reads, TCRdb lists one record per CDR3 protein. The table includes nearly 70,000 distinct CDR3 sequences, 3.5% to 6% detected once. This clonotype appeared many times. Losses at the gene ends were 1 base for V and 1 base for J; bases not matched to a gene: 7. Germline V lookup: CDR1 LGHNA, CDR2 YNFKEQ. The CDR3 length is 17 residues. The gene calls are TRBV4-2 and TRBJ2-1; 7 bases are a match to TRBD2. This material consisted of whole blood, taken at baseline. The sequence was obtained from an adult who was a healthcare worker with PCR-confirmed SARS-CoV-2 infection or an uninfected control (not recorded which). The donor label of this sample is uncertain. CDR3 sequence: CASSQGGAGLSYNEQFF. DNA of the CDR3: TGTGCCAGCAGCCAAGGGGGAGCGGGGCTATCCTACAATGAGCAGTTCTTC.